The rows below give T cell receptor beta chains drawn from one sample of a study of blood T cells in healthy people across ages. TCRdb re-called the 5' RACE reads with MiXCR, one entry per CDR3 protein. This table has some 1.5 million distinct CDR3 sequences, under 30% appearing once. What was sequenced was blood. Every receptor here comes from a woman aged 25 to 39 in good health. The CDR3 runs from the conserved cysteine through the conserved F or W. The order of the fields is D gene, V gene, CDR3 length, clone size, J gene, CDR3 protein, CDR3 DNA. D genes are given only for firm matches. Not all rows give a size; the values are once, few, many and, for expanded clones, a class.

d_gene: TRBD2; v_gene: TRBV5-1; len: 15; abundance: .; j_gene: TRBJ2-1; CDR3aa: CASSTISGSDNEQFF; CDR3nt: TGCGCCAGCAGCACTATTAGCGGGAGTGACAATGAGCAGTTCTTC
d_gene: TRBD1; v_gene: TRBV6-5; len: 14; abundance: many; j_gene: TRBJ2-1; CDR3aa: CASSATGGSDEQFF; CDR3nt: TGTGCCAGCAGCGCAACAGGGGGCAGCGATGAGCAGTTCTTC
d_gene: .; v_gene: TRBV7-9; len: 14; abundance: few; j_gene: TRBJ2-1; CDR3aa: CASSSGLGNNEQFF; CDR3nt: TGTGCCAGCAGTTCGGGCCTTGGGAACAATGAGCAGTTCTTC
d_gene: TRBD2; v_gene: TRBV6-1; len: 20; abundance: few; j_gene: TRBJ2-7; CDR3aa: CASSTPASGSTSSTSYEQYF; CDR3nt: TGTGCCAGCAGCACCCCTGCTAGCGGGAGTACTAGTTCGACCTCCTACGAGCAGTACTTC
d_gene: .; v_gene: TRBV19; len: 13; abundance: few; j_gene: TRBJ2-5; CDR3aa: CASRGTDQETQYF; CDR3nt: TGTGCCAGTCGTGGGACGGACCAAGAGACCCAGTACTTC
d_gene: TRBD2; v_gene: TRBV4-1; len: 15; abundance: .; j_gene: TRBJ2-1; CDR3aa: CASSQGGGAGETQFF; CDR3nt: TGCGCCAGCAGCCAGGGCGGGGGGGCCGGAGAGACCCAGTTCTTC
d_gene: .; v_gene: TRBV11-2; len: 16; abundance: .; j_gene: TRBJ1-1; CDR3aa: CASSLGLGGGYTEAFF; CDR3nt: TGTGCCAGCAGCTTGGGGTTGGGTGGGGGGTACACTGAAGCTTTCTTT
d_gene: TRBD1; v_gene: TRBV4-1; len: 15; abundance: .; j_gene: TRBJ1-4; CDR3aa: CASSQTGTGLEKLFF; CDR3nt: TGCGCCAGCAGCCAAACCGGGACAGGACTCGAAAAACTGTTTTTT
d_gene: .; v_gene: TRBV7-2; len: 11; abundance: .; j_gene: TRBJ2-7; CDR3aa: CASSPDLEQYF; CDR3nt: TGTGCCAGCAGCCCAGACCTGGAGCAGTACTTC
d_gene: TRBD1; v_gene: TRBV18; len: 15; abundance: .; j_gene: TRBJ2-3; CDR3aa: CASSPDRESTDTQYF; CDR3nt: TGTGCCAGCTCACCGGACAGGGAAAGTACAGATACGCAGTATTTT
d_gene: .; v_gene: TRBV20-1; len: 13; abundance: few; j_gene: TRBJ2-1; CDR3aa: CSARRLGENEQFF; CDR3nt: TGCAGTGCTAGACGATTAGGGGAAAATGAGCAGTTCTTC
d_gene: TRBD2; v_gene: TRBV20-1; len: 16; abundance: once; j_gene: TRBJ2-5; CDR3aa: CSAPPWKRGDRETQYF; CDR3nt: TGCAGTGCCCCGCCATGGAAGCGGGGGGACCGAGAGACCCAGTACTTC
d_gene: .; v_gene: TRBV21-1; len: 12; abundance: many; j_gene: TRBJ2-7; CDR3aa: CASSGPPPEQYF; CDR3nt: TGTGCCAGCAGCGGGCCACCACCCGAGCAGTACTTC
d_gene: .; v_gene: TRBV3-1; len: 14; abundance: .; j_gene: TRBJ1-2; CDR3aa: CASSQVDPRDGCTF; CDR3nt: TGTGCCAGCAGCCAAGTTGACCCCAGGGACGGCTGCACCTTC
d_gene: .; v_gene: TRBV27; len: 13; abundance: .; j_gene: TRBJ2-3; CDR3aa: CASTPQTRDTQYF; CDR3nt: TGTGCCAGCACCCCCCAGACCAGAGATACGCAGTATTTT
d_gene: TRBD2; v_gene: TRBV12-3/TRBV12-4; len: 13; abundance: many; j_gene: TRBJ2-7; CDR3aa: CASSFRGEYEQYF; CDR3nt: TGTGCCAGCAGTTTCCGGGGGGAATACGAGCAGTACTTC
d_gene: .; v_gene: TRBV27; len: 14; abundance: few; j_gene: TRBJ1-2; CDR3aa: CASSGDITNYGYTF; CDR3nt: TGTGCCAGCAGTGGGGACATTACTAACTATGGCTACACCTTC
d_gene: .; v_gene: TRBV7-9; len: 16; abundance: .; j_gene: TRBJ2-6; CDR3aa: CASSPVMTAGANVLTF; CDR3nt: TGTGCCAGCAGCCCCGTAATGACAGCCGGGGCCAACGTCCTGACTTTC
d_gene: TRBD2; v_gene: TRBV20-1; len: 15; abundance: .; j_gene: TRBJ2-3; CDR3aa: CSARVRTSGGDTQYF; CDR3nt: TGCAGTGCTAGAGTCAGGACTAGCGGGGGAGATACGCAGTATTTT
d_gene: .; v_gene: TRBV6-2/TRBV6-3; len: 17; abundance: few; j_gene: TRBJ2-7; CDR3aa: CASSYFPEIGLPYEQYF; CDR3nt: TGTGCCAGCAGTTACTTCCCGGAGATAGGCCTCCCCTACGAGCAGTACTTC
d_gene: .; v_gene: TRBV12-3/TRBV12-4; len: 16; abundance: .; j_gene: TRBJ2-1; CDR3aa: CASSQRVLSSYNEQFF; CDR3nt: TGTGCCAGCAGTCAGAGGGTCCTCAGCTCCTACAATGAGCAGTTCTTC
d_gene: .; v_gene: TRBV5-1; len: 15; abundance: .; j_gene: TRBJ2-2; CDR3aa: CASSNGGIDTGELFF; CDR3nt: TGCGCCAGCAGCAACGGGGGAATTGACACCGGGGAGCTGTTTTTT
d_gene: .; v_gene: TRBV5-6; len: 15; abundance: few; j_gene: TRBJ1-3; CDR3aa: CASSFFDSSGNTIYF; CDR3nt: TGTGCCAGCAGCTTTTTTGACTCCTCTGGAAACACCATATATTTT
d_gene: .; v_gene: TRBV7-9; len: 14; abundance: .; j_gene: TRBJ2-3; CDR3aa: CASSFSERPDTQYF; CDR3nt: TGTGCCAGCAGCTTTAGCGAGAGGCCTGATACGCAGTATTTT
d_gene: .; v_gene: TRBV15; len: 16; abundance: .; j_gene: TRBJ2-1; CDR3aa: CATSREFLGSYNEQFF; CDR3nt: TGTGCCACCAGCAGAGAGTTCTTGGGTTCGTACAATGAGCAGTTCTTC
d_gene: .; v_gene: TRBV5-1; len: 11; abundance: .; j_gene: TRBJ1-2; CDR3aa: CAGSAGSGYTF; CDR3nt: TGCGCCGGCAGCGCAGGGAGCGGCTACACCTTC
d_gene: .; v_gene: TRBV14; len: 13; abundance: .; j_gene: TRBJ2-7; CDR3aa: CASSRGWGYEQYF; CDR3nt: TGTGCCAGCAGCCGGGGATGGGGCTACGAGCAGTACTTC
d_gene: TRBD2; v_gene: TRBV12-3/TRBV12-4; len: 14; abundance: .; j_gene: TRBJ2-7; CDR3aa: CASSFGAGGGEQYF; CDR3nt: TGTGCCAGCAGTTTCGGAGCGGGAGGAGGCGAGCAGTACTTC
d_gene: .; v_gene: TRBV20-1; len: 14; abundance: few; j_gene: TRBJ2-7; CDR3aa: CSATAPAPPYEQYF; CDR3nt: TGCAGTGCTACGGCCCCCGCCCCGCCCTACGAGCAGTACTTC
d_gene: .; v_gene: TRBV7-9; len: 13; abundance: few; j_gene: TRBJ2-3; CDR3aa: CASSLPSSDTQYF; CDR3nt: TGTGCCAGCAGCTTACCCTCATCGGATACGCAGTATTTT
d_gene: TRBD1; v_gene: TRBV25-1; len: 13; abundance: many; j_gene: TRBJ1-2; CDR3aa: CASSPRGGQGYTF; CDR3nt: TGTGCCAGCAGCCCCAGGGGGGGGCAAGGCTACACCTTC
d_gene: TRBD1; v_gene: TRBV11-2; len: 15; abundance: .; j_gene: TRBJ2-7; CDR3aa: CASSSTGPSYYEQYF; CDR3nt: TGTGCCAGCAGCTCGACAGGGCCCTCCTATTACGAGCAGTACTTC
d_gene: .; v_gene: TRBV12-3/TRBV12-4; len: 10; abundance: .; j_gene: TRBJ1-2; CDR3aa: CASGSHGYTF; CDR3nt: TGTGCCAGCGGCAGTCACGGCTACACCTTC
d_gene: TRBD1; v_gene: TRBV18; len: 14; abundance: once; j_gene: TRBJ1-2; CDR3aa: CASQGDSANYGYTF; CDR3nt: TGTGCCAGCCAAGGGGACAGCGCTAACTATGGCTACACCTTC
d_gene: .; v_gene: TRBV5-5; len: 13; abundance: many; j_gene: TRBJ2-5; CDR3aa: CASSDPGSETQYF; CDR3nt: TGTGCCAGCAGTGATCCAGGGTCAGAGACCCAGTACTTC
d_gene: TRBD2; v_gene: TRBV5-1; len: 16; abundance: .; j_gene: TRBJ2-3; CDR3aa: CASSDPPGLSPDTQYF; CDR3nt: TGCGCCAGCAGCGACCCGCCGGGACTATCTCCTGATACGCAGTATTTT
d_gene: TRBD2; v_gene: TRBV5-1; len: 14; abundance: .; j_gene: TRBJ2-5; CDR3aa: CASSLEASGGAQYF; CDR3nt: TGCGCCAGCAGCTTGGAGGCTAGCGGTGGGGCCCAGTACTTC
d_gene: TRBD2; v_gene: TRBV5-1; len: 16; abundance: many; j_gene: TRBJ2-1; CDR3aa: CASSTSSGGAYNEQFF; CDR3nt: TGCGCCAGCAGCACCTCTAGCGGGGGGGCCTACAATGAGCAGTTCTTC
d_gene: TRBD2; v_gene: TRBV12-3/TRBV12-4; len: 16; abundance: .; j_gene: TRBJ2-5; CDR3aa: CASSTTGTSHQETQYF; CDR3nt: TGTGCCAGCAGTACTACCGGGACTAGCCACCAAGAGACCCAGTACTTC
d_gene: TRBD1; v_gene: TRBV6-5; len: 13; abundance: many; j_gene: TRBJ1-2; CDR3aa: CASTRTGGDGYTF; CDR3nt: TGTGCCAGCACCCGGACAGGGGGCGATGGCTACACCTTC
d_gene: .; v_gene: TRBV29-1; len: 14; abundance: .; j_gene: TRBJ1-3; CDR3aa: CSVVTNGPTNTIYF; CDR3nt: TGCAGCGTCGTCACAAACGGTCCGACCAACACCATATATTTT
d_gene: .; v_gene: TRBV5-4; len: 13; abundance: .; j_gene: TRBJ1-1; CDR3aa: CASSLGRGIEAFF; CDR3nt: TGTGCCAGCAGCTTGGGTCGGGGGATTGAAGCTTTCTTT
d_gene: .; v_gene: TRBV6-5; len: 14; abundance: .; j_gene: TRBJ2-3; CDR3aa: CASSYSAGTDTQYF; CDR3nt: TGTGCCAGCAGTTACTCGGCAGGCACAGATACGCAGTATTTT
d_gene: TRBD1; v_gene: TRBV20-1; len: 16; abundance: few; j_gene: TRBJ2-1; CDR3aa: CSARVTDRDSYNEQFF; CDR3nt: TGCAGTGCTAGAGTAACGGACAGGGATTCCTACAATGAGCAGTTCTTC
d_gene: .; v_gene: TRBV7-2; len: 13; abundance: few; j_gene: TRBJ1-2; CDR3aa: CASAQGQTYGYTF; CDR3nt: TGTGCCAGCGCCCAGGGGCAGACTTATGGCTACACCTTC
d_gene: .; v_gene: TRBV7-9; len: 14; abundance: few; j_gene: TRBJ2-1; CDR3aa: CASRPAGGYNEQFF; CDR3nt: TGTGCCAGCAGGCCCGCCGGTGGATACAATGAGCAGTTCTTC
d_gene: .; v_gene: TRBV2; len: 12; abundance: .; j_gene: TRBJ1-1; CDR3aa: CASGGGSSEAFF; CDR3nt: TGTGCCAGCGGGGGGGGGAGCTCTGAAGCTTTCTTT
d_gene: .; v_gene: TRBV20-1; len: 12; abundance: many; j_gene: TRBJ1-2; CDR3aa: CSAPSGQYGYTF; CDR3nt: TGCAGTGCCCCCTCCGGCCAATATGGCTACACCTTC
d_gene: .; v_gene: TRBV28; len: 15; abundance: few; j_gene: TRBJ2-5; CDR3aa: CASTIGISSSETQYF; CDR3nt: TGTGCCAGCACTATAGGTATCTCCTCATCCGAGACCCAGTACTTC
d_gene: TRBD2; v_gene: TRBV18; len: 19; abundance: few; j_gene: TRBJ2-1; CDR3aa: CASSPQTTRQRGGPHEQFF; CDR3nt: TGTGCCAGCTCACCACAAACGACGCGTCAGCGGGGGGGCCCCCATGAGCAGTTCTTC
d_gene: .; v_gene: TRBV19; len: 14; abundance: few; j_gene: TRBJ2-6; CDR3aa: CASREIYGANVLTF; CDR3nt: TGTGCCAGTAGAGAGATCTACGGGGCCAACGTCCTGACTTTC
d_gene: TRBD1; v_gene: TRBV19; len: 14; abundance: many; j_gene: TRBJ2-1; CDR3aa: CASSRQGTYNEQFF; CDR3nt: TGTGCCAGTAGTAGACAGGGAACCTACAATGAGCAGTTCTTC
d_gene: .; v_gene: TRBV7-2; len: 14; abundance: few; j_gene: TRBJ2-5; CDR3aa: CASSSRQTKETQYF; CDR3nt: TGTGCCAGCAGCTCTAGACAGACTAAAGAGACCCAGTACTTC